The 26 T cell receptor beta chains presented below share a single source sample, sequenced in a study of cytomegalovirus exposure and HLA in healthy donors. The table came from immunoSEQ multiplex PCR; TCRdb's copy has only in-frame clones and leaves some out. The sample records 140,000 or so clones, 85% to 90% being singletons. The sequencing sample was made of PBMCs. The receptors stem from a woman in her thirties in good health and CMV-seropositive.

This clone is a singleton in its sample. This chain joins TRBV5-6 and TRBJ2-7, with TRBD2 identical over 7 bases. Germline lookup yields CDR1 SGHDT and CDR2 YYEEEE. This CDR3 spans 18 amino acids. Losses at the gene ends were 1 base for V and 0 bases for J; bases not matched to a gene: 13. This CDR3 is CASSLSELRDYSSYEQYF. The CDR3 nucleotides are TGTGCCAGCAGCTTGTCCGAGCTCCGGGACTATAGCTCCTACGAGCAGTACTTC.

J is TRBJ2-1 and V is TRBV28; the D gene is possibly TRBD1 (5 bases). The CDR3 is 16 residues long. The germline V gene has CDR1 MDHEN and CDR2 SYDVKM. V lost 3 bases to trimming and J lost 5 bases, with 17 bases between them. CDR3 protein: CASSLVGVNDHNEQFF. The CDR3, as DNA: TGTGCCAGCAGTTTGGTAGGGGTAAACGACCACAATGAGCAGTTCTTC. The full variable domain, rest sourced from reference TRBV28 and TRBJ2-1, is DVKVTQSSRYLVKRTGEKVFLECVQDMDHENMFWYRQDPGLGLRLIYFSYDVKMKEKGDIPEGYSVSREKKERFSLILESASTNQTSMYLCASSLVGVNDHNEQFFGPGTRLTVL.

This clone has just one count. The V call is TRBV10-3, the J call TRBJ1-1; D unresolved. This CDR3 has 12 amino acids. Trimming took 4 bases from V and 4 from J, leaving 7 bases between them. From germline, CDR1 is ENHRY and CDR2 SYGVKD. The CDR3 is CAISGRGTEAFF. For the CDR3, the DNA is TGTGCCATCAGTGGTCGAGGCACTGAAGCTTTCTTT.

The V and J genes are TRBV18 and TRBJ1-2, with D hard to call. CDR3 length: 13 residues. Trimming cost V 3 bases and J 3 bases, with 8 bases left between them. The V gene's germline CDR1 is KGHSH and CDR2 LQKENI. The CDR3 is CASSPGSHYGYTF. The CDR3 coding sequence is TGTGCCAGCTCACCGGGCAGCCACTATGGCTACACCTTC. Filled out from reference TRBV18 and TRBJ1-2, the complete variable domain reads NAGVMQNPRHLVRRRGQEARLRCSPMKGHSHVYWYRQLPEEGLKFMVYLQKENIIDESGMPKERFSAEFPKEGPSILRIQQVVRGDSAAYFCASSPGSHYGYTFGSGTRLTVV.

V and J are TRBV5-1 and TRBJ2-5, with a tentative D call TRBD1 (5 bases). The germline V gene encodes CDR1 SGHRS and CDR2 YFSETQ. V shed 1 base and J shed 2 bases, with 12 bases lying between them. The CDR3 runs 15 residues. The DNA of the CDR3 is TGCGCCAGCAGCTTGAATAGGGGTTCTCAAGAGACCCAGTACTTC. This encodes CASSLNRGSQETQYF.

In the case of this clone: The sample has other DNA sequences that encode this CDR3 too. The rearrangement uses TRBV14 and TRBJ2-5; D not certain. With 4 bases removed from V and 0 bases from J, the gap between germline ends came to 3 bases. CDR1 and CDR2 from the germline V gene are SGHDN and FVKESK. This CDR3 is 12 amino acids long. CDR3 sequence: CASSPYQETQYF. The DNA of the CDR3 is TGTGCCAGCAGCCCTTACCAAGAGACCCAGTACTTC.

This chain connects TRBV7-8 to TRBJ2-3, with 7 bases aligning to TRBD1. This CDR3 has 15 amino acids. In germline, CDR1 is SGHVS, CDR2 FQNEAQ. V trimming: 1 base; J trimming: 4 bases; junction bases outside the gene matches: 5. The CDR3 sequence: CASSLGQGDADTQYF. The CDR3 DNA follows: TGTGCCAGCAGCTTAGGACAGGGCGACGCAGATACGCAGTATTTT.

The CDR3 is CASSHGGEQYF. CDR3 in DNA: TGTGCCAGCAGCCACGGGGGCGAGCAGTACTTC. The chain carries TRBV5-4 and TRBJ2-7; a possible D gene is TRBD2 (6 bases). Germline loops: CDR1 SGHNT, CDR2 YYREEE (reference sequence). The V and J ends lost 4 bases and 6 bases respectively, with 8 bases between them. The CDR3 is made up of 11 amino acids. Looking up the rest from reference TRBV5-4 and TRBJ2-7 gives the full variable domain: ETGVTQSPTHLIKTRGQQVTLRCSSQSGHNTVSWYQQALGQGPQFIFQYYREEENGRGNFPPRFSGLQFPNYSSELNVNALELDDSALYLCASSHGGEQYFGPGTRLTVT.

The rearrangement uses TRBV18 and TRBJ1-1; no definite D call. The CDR3 is made up of 14 amino acids. Trimming cost V 3 bases and J 4 bases, with 12 bases left between them. Per the germline V gene, CDR1 is KGHSH and CDR2 is LQKENI. The CDR3 spells CASSPLASTTEAFF. CDR3 DNA sequence: TGTGCCAGCTCACCGCTAGCTTCGACCACTGAAGCTTTCTTT.

This clone was seen just once. J is TRBJ2-1 and V is TRBV27; D ambiguous. The germline V gene has CDR1 MNHEY and CDR2 SMNVEV (reference sequence). This CDR3 contains 15 residues. Trimming pared 9 bases from V and 0 bases from J, leaving 15 bases between. The CDR3 DNA reads TGTGCCAGTTCTCCGCACCCGAGCTCCTACAATGAGCAGTTCTTC. Its protein product is CASSPHPSSYNEQFF.

The chain combines TRBV5-4 with TRBJ1-1, with D perhaps matching TRBD1 (5 bases). The V gene's germline CDR1 is SGHNT and CDR2 YYREEE (reference sequence). The CDR3 runs 13 residues. Trimming pared 4 bases from V and 4 bases from J, leaving 11 bases between. The CDR3 is CASSGGGSTEAFF. CDR3 coding DNA: TGTGCCAGCAGCGGGGGGGGTAGCACTGAAGCTTTCTTT.

The chain employs TRBV28 and TRBJ2-1; 10 nucleotides match TRBD2. The CDR3 runs to 15 residues. The germline V gene has CDR1 MDHEN and CDR2 SYDVKM. The trim removed 4 bases at V and 9 bases at J, leaving 9 bases unmatched. CDR3 nucleotide sequence: TGTGCCAGCAGTTCCTCTAGCGGGGGCCTCTTTGAGCAGTTCTTC. Encoded protein: CASSSSSGGLFEQFF.

The chain employs TRBV7-2 and TRBJ1-2, with D possibly being TRBD1 (6 bases). The germline gives CDR1 SGHTA, CDR2 FQGNSA. V was pared by 5 bases and J by 2 bases, with 12 bases between. The CDR3 loop spans 14 amino acids. The CDR3 reads CASSPGHRNYGYTF. CDR3 DNA sequence: TGTGCCAGCAGCCCGGGACATAGAAACTATGGCTACACCTTC.

The rearrangement uses TRBV7-2 and TRBJ2-7; TRBD1 matches at 10 bases. The V segment lost 4 bases and the J segment 4 bases; nucleotides outside the gene matches: 4. In germline, CDR1 is SGHTA, CDR2 FQGNSA. This CDR3 spans 14 amino acids. The CDR3: CASSSTGGGYEQYF. DNA of the CDR3: TGTGCCAGCAGCTCGACAGGGGGCGGGTACGAGCAGTACTTC.

This clone was counted a single time. The V gene is TRBV5-4, the J gene TRBJ2-3; D unresolved. There are 14 residues in the CDR3. V gave up 4 bases and J gave up 0 bases, with 9 bases separating them. Germline CDR1 is SGHNT and CDR2 is YYREEE (reference sequence). Written as DNA, the CDR3 is TGTGCCAGCAGCCCTACTACGAGCACAGATACGCAGTATTTT. This encodes CASSPTTSTDTQYF.

V and J are TRBV27 and TRBJ2-2; a possible D gene is TRBD1 (6 bases). Germline CDR1 is MNHEY and CDR2 is SMNVEV (reference sequence). The V end was cut by 2 bases, the J end by 7 bases, with 11 bases between. The CDR3 has 14 residues. The CDR3 sequence: CASSLNRVGGELFF. The CDR3 nucleotides read TGTGCCAGCAGTTTAAACAGGGTCGGCGGGGAGCTGTTTTTT.

The J gene is TRBJ2-1, the V gene TRBV29-1; TRBD2 agrees at 12 bases. J lost 5 bases, V lost 7 bases, and 3 bases had no gene match. CDR1 is SQVTM, CDR2 ANQGSEA, per germline. The CDR3 is 13 amino acids. The CDR3, as DNA: TGCAGCGGACGACTAGCGGGGGACAATGAGCAGTTCTTC. It specifies CSGRLAGDNEQFF.

CDR3 bases: TGTGCCAGCAGTTTTAGCAGGGGTGCTACCTACGAGCAGTACTTC. Its protein is CASSFSRGATYEQYF. This chain joins TRBV27 and TRBJ2-7; D possibly corresponds to TRBD1 (6 bases). Germline CDR1 is MNHEY and CDR2 is SMNVEV (reference sequence). The CDR3 runs 15 residues. Trimming removed 3 bases from V and 2 bases from J, with 14 bases in between.

The V call is TRBV2, the J call TRBJ2-2, with unresolved D. V lost 8 bases to trimming and J lost 6 bases, with 16 bases between them. Germline lookup yields CDR1 SNHLY and CDR2 FYNNEI. The CDR3 totals 14 residues. The CDR3 DNA reads TGTGCCAGCGGAGCCGAGCCTTTCGCCGGGGAGCTGTTTTTT. This sequence encodes CASGAEPFAGELFF.

V usage is TRBV5-1 and J usage is TRBJ2-5, with D tentatively TRBD1 (6 bases). Germline-derived CDR1 and CDR2 are SGHRS and YFSETQ. The V and J ends lost 5 bases and 5 bases respectively, with 16 bases between them. The CDR3 contains 14 residues. The CDR3 loop is CASSRGQPGETQYF. The CDR3 nucleotides are TGCGCCAGCAGTCGTGGACAGCCTGGGGAGACCCAGTACTTC.

CDR3 in amino acids: CASSQVGDFRGGNTIYF. The CDR3 region has the DNA TGCGCCAGCAGCCAAGTGGGAGACTTTCGAGGAGGAAACACCATATATTTT. This sequence joins TRBV4-1 and TRBJ1-3; D unclear. The CDR3 length is 17 residues. The V end was cut by 1 base, the J end by 4 bases, with 17 bases between. Germline-derived CDR1 and CDR2 are MGHRA and YSYEKL.

The rearrangement links TRBV27 to TRBJ2-5; 7 nucleotides match TRBD2. The tail of the sequence fits TRBJ2-7 better, so the J call may be wrong. Germline V gene data show CDR1 as MNHEY and CDR2 as SMNVEV (reference sequence). CDR3 length equals 14 residues. The CDR3 nucleotides read TGTGCCAGCGGACCGGGAGGTACCTCCTACGAGCAGTACTTC. Protein: CASGPGGTSYEQYF.

This chain uses TRBV2 with TRBJ2-7, with unresolved D. Germline V lookup: CDR1 SNHLY, CDR2 FYNNEI. V shed 3 bases and J shed 5 bases, with 11 bases lying between them. This CDR3 is 13 amino acids long. CDR3 DNA: TGTGCCAGCAGTGACTTAGTACCCCACGAGCAGTACTTC. This translates into CASSDLVPHEQYF.

CDR3 nucleotides: TGCGCCAGCAGCTTGGCCAGGACAGCTCAAGAGACCCAGTACTTC. Translating it yields CASSLARTAQETQYF. The V call is TRBV5-1, the J call TRBJ2-5; tentatively, D is TRBD1 (6 bases). There are 15 residues in the CDR3. CDR1 is SGHRS and CDR2 is YFSETQ in the germline V gene. V lost 0 bases and J 2 bases, leaving 11 bases between the germline ends. Full variable domain (outside the CDR3, taken from reference TRBV5-1 and TRBJ2-5): KAGVTQTPRYLIKTRGQQVTLSCSPISGHRSVSWYQQTPGQGLQFLFEYFSETQRNKGNFPGRFSGRQFSNSRSEMNVSTLELGDSALYLCASSLARTAQETQYFGPGTRLLVL.

This clone turned up a few times. The rearrangement uses TRBV5-1 and TRBJ1-2; D perhaps matches TRBD1 (5 bases). Germline-derived CDR1 and CDR2 are SGHRS and YFSETQ. The V and J ends lost 1 base and 0 bases respectively, with 16 bases between them. This CDR3 is built from 17 residues. The CDR3 DNA follows: TGCGCCAGCAGCTTGAACCCTAAAGGACAAACTAACTATGGCTACACCTTC. It is translated as CASSLNPKGQTNYGYTF.

The rearrangement links TRBV27 to TRBJ2-4, with D perhaps TRBD2 (6 bases). With 5 bases removed from V and 0 bases from J, the gap between germline ends came to 17 bases. CDR3 length equals 17 residues. Germline V CDR1 and CDR2: MNHEY, SMNVEV (reference sequence). The CDR3, as DNA: TGTGCCAGCAGTACGCGGGGCTCGGTACTAGCCAAAAACATTCAGTACTTC. It translates to CASSTRGSVLAKNIQYF.